This TCR beta chain is from a study of regulatory T cells in long-lasting Graves disease (dated by TCRdb to the early 2020s). Study-level background: Persistent Graves' disease was defined as persistently positive TSH receptor autoantibodies together with antithyroid drug treatment for over 5 years. Patients with persistent Graves' disease were compared with patients with newly diagnosed Graves' disease using TCR sequencing and RNA sequencing of peripheral blood. The study was conducted in China and was registered as a clinical trial. TCR sequencing covered 13 persistent and roughly 20 newly diagnosed Graves' disease patients, around 35 samples in total. Persistent Graves' disease patients in the clinical cohort had taken antithyroid drugs for about 9.7 years on average. Beyond this particular receptor, the publication reports: The small sample size was acknowledged by the authors as a limitation that may reduce accuracy. Compared with newly diagnosed patients, persistent Graves' disease patients had lower TCR Shannon entropy and fewer highly expanded clones, which suggests clonal expansion. Because the primary lesion, thyroid tissue, could not be accessed, the study looked at peripheral blood alone. Only the TCR beta chain was sequenced and analyzed. Persistent disease showed preferential use of TRBV28, TRBJ1-2 and TRBJ2-5, whereas newly diagnosed disease favored TRBV20-1 and TRBJ2-1. Patients with persistent disease shared more public clonotypes (about 2,900) than newly diagnosed patients did (more than 900).

This clonotype was picked up a small number of times. The antigen this receptor binds is unknown. One base away there is no much larger clone; base qualities are not given. The sample's time point label is to be understood as: persistent/refractory GD, antithyroid drugs over 5 years with positive TRAb. For both TCR sequencing and RNA sequencing, RNA was extracted from PBMCs using TRIzol. The diagnosis of Graves' disease followed American Thyroid Association guidelines. Patients were recruited from an endocrinology department in Xi'an, China. Each patient gave 8.5 to 9.5 milliliters of peripheral blood, collected in an EDTA anticoagulant tube. Ficoll Paque Plus density gradient separation was used to isolate PBMCs, and no further T cell sorting was done. An Agilent 2100 Bioanalyzer and agarose gel were used to check RNA quality, while a NanoDrop 2000 measured RNA concentration. The CDR3, from cysteine to phenylalanine, totals 13 residues. Only the CDR3 part of the read is kept: 39 bases, read in frame from the first base. At the junction V is shortened by 3 bases and J by 1 base, with 7 bases in between. The germline V gene specifies MGHRA as CDR1 and YSYEKL as CDR2.

Library creation used multiplex PCR. Reads for this sample came from an Illumina HiSeq 4000. CDR3 regions were amplified by Arm-PCR with iRepertoire HTBI primers to construct TCR beta libraries. Before sequencing, the PCR products went through gel purification. As for the authors' bioinformatics: Across samples, roughly 60 TRBV and 13 to 15 TRBJ segments were identified and used for gene usage analysis of CDR3 amino acid clonotypes. COPE and FqMerger were used to merge the filtered high-quality paired reads into contigs. BLAST was used to align contigs to IMGT TRBV, TRBD and TRBJ reference genes, and CDR3 was defined according to IMGT. Any clonotype with a frequency above 0.1% was classified as a highly expanded clone. Shannon entropy served as the measure of repertoire diversity, while the Gini coefficient captured V-J evenness. Clonotypes shared by more than one individual were considered public. The raw public reads went through TCRdb reprocessing: fastp at Q25, MiXCR clone calling, in-frame beta chains kept. When rows share a CDR3 protein, they turn into one entry using the most common DNA and genes. In this record, the V and J calls reflect TCRdb's handling and not the investigators' own analysis. This sample holds nearly 350,000 distinct CDR3 sequences; around 20% were observed only once. The biggest ten clones account for about 29% of the sample.

The input for sequencing was peripheral blood mononuclear cells (PBMCs), taken when the disease was refractory, from a patient treated with antithyroid drugs. The sequence came from a female donor with Graves disease. The chain was built from TRBV4-1 and TRBJ2-7; the D gene is unclear. CDR3 protein: CASSQAPSYEQYF. The DNA reads TGCGCCAGCAGCCAGGCACCTTCCTACGAGCAGTACTTC.